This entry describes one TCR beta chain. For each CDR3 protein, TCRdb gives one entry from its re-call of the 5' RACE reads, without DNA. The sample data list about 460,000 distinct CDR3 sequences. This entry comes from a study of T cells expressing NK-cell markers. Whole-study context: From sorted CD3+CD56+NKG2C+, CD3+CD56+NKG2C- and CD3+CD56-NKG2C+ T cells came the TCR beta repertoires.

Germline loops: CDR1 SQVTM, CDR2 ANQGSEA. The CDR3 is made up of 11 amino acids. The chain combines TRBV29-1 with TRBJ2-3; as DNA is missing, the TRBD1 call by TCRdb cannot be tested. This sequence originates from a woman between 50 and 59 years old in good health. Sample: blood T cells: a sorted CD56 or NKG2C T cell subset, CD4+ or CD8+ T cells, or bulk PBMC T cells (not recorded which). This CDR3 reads CSGGRVDTQYF.